A selection of T cell receptor beta chains follows, all from one sample in a study of T-cell reconstitution after alpha-beta-depleted transplantation in children. A single record per CDR3 protein comes from TCRdb applying MiXCR to the PCR reads. Here the sample spans about 580,000 distinct CDR3 sequences, under 30% being singletons. The material was PBMCs, mostly from graft donor cells, obtained 360 days after TCRalphabeta/CD19-depleted stem cell transplant. These receptors all come from a boy less than two years old who had a stem cell transplant for acute myeloid leukemia, so the T cells may come from the graft donor. CDR3s include the opening cysteine and the closing phenylalanine or tryptophan. A D gene is named only where the DNA matches it firmly. Rows give clone size only sometimes, using once, few, many, or a class for an expanded clone.

DNA,CDR3,D,size,V,J
TGTGCCGCCGGGGTACCCCAGAGTGCCCAGTACTTC,CAAGVPQSAQYF,-,-,TRBV6-6,TRBJ2-5
TGTGCCATCAGCTCCCCCGGGACAGGGAAAGAGACCCAGTACTTC,CAISSPGTGKETQYF,TRBD1,few,TRBV10-3,TRBJ2-5
TGCAGTGCTAGAGGGAGGGATCTCGCAGATACGCAGTATTTT,CSARGRDLADTQYF,-,-,TRBV20-1,TRBJ2-3
TGTGCCAGCACCGAGGACAGGGTAAACACTGAAGCTTTCTTT,CASTEDRVNTEAFF,TRBD1,-,TRBV12-3/TRBV12-4,TRBJ1-1
TGTGCCAGCAGCCCCAGAGCGACGGGAACAGATACGCAGTATTTT,CASSPRATGTDTQYF,-,few,TRBV7-9,TRBJ2-3
TGTGCCAGCAGCAGACAGCGGGGAATTCAAGAGACCCAGTACTTC,CASSRQRGIQETQYF,TRBD2,many,TRBV7-2,TRBJ2-5
TGTGCCAGCAGTGATAGCGGGTCCAATGAGCAGTTCTTC,CASSDSGSNEQFF,TRBD2,-,TRBV12-3/TRBV12-4,TRBJ2-1
TGTGCCAGCAGCTTAGGAACCTTAGAAGCTTTCTTT,CASSLGTLEAFF,-,-,TRBV7-9,TRBJ1-1
TGTGCCAGCAGCCAAGATGGGGGTCGGGAGCAGTTCTTC,CASSQDGGREQFF,-,many,TRBV3-1,TRBJ2-1
TGTGCCAGTCACGGGGGGAACCCTGAAGCTTTCTTT,CASHGGNPEAFF,-,-,TRBV12-3/TRBV12-4,TRBJ1-1
TGTGCCAGCAGTCCCAGGGGGCAGAGCTATGGCTACACCTTC,CASSPRGQSYGYTF,TRBD1,few,TRBV6-1,TRBJ1-2
TGTGCCAGCAGAAGGGAGACCCAGTACTTC,CASRRETQYF,-,many,TRBV6-1,TRBJ2-5
TGCAGTGCTAGAGTCGGGAAGGTCATAGGGTGGCATGAGCAGTTCTTC,CSARVGKVIGWHEQFF,-,many,TRBV20-1,TRBJ2-1
TGTGCCAGCAAAGGACCCCAGGGGCCACAGCCCCAGCATTTT,CASKGPQGPQPQHF,-,few,TRBV12-3/TRBV12-4,TRBJ1-5
TGTGCCAGCAGCTTAGAGGTCAGATACAATGAGCAGTTCTTC,CASSLEVRYNEQFF,-,many,TRBV11-2,TRBJ2-1
TGCAGTGCTAGGCACAGCAGAGGCTACGAGCAGTACTTC,CSARHSRGYEQYF,-,-,TRBV20-1,TRBJ2-7
TGCGCCAGCAGCTTGAAGCAGGGACTAGACATCGATGAGCAGTTCTTC,CASSLKQGLDIDEQFF,TRBD2,-,TRBV5-1,TRBJ2-1
TGTGCCAGCACTGACCCGACCTCTGGGGCCAACGTCCTGACTTTC,CASTDPTSGANVLTF,-,many,TRBV2,TRBJ2-6
TGTGCCAGCAGCTTACTCTTGGGACAGGATATCAAAAACATTCAGTACTTC,CASSLLLGQDIKNIQYF,TRBD1,-,TRBV7-2,TRBJ2-4
TGTGCCAGCAGCGGGACAGGGATTGGGCCCAGCACCGGGGAGCTGTTTTTT,CASSGTGIGPSTGELFF,TRBD1,few,TRBV9,TRBJ2-2
TGCGCCAGCAGCCAAGATGGTGGATTTGGGCGGACGCAGTATTTT,CASSQDGGFGRTQYF,-,-,TRBV4-3,TRBJ2-3
TGCAGTGCTGGAACCGGGACAGCGTCTACCCAAGAGACCCAGTACTTC,CSAGTGTASTQETQYF,TRBD1,many,TRBV20-1,TRBJ2-5
TGCAGTGCTGAGGGGAACACCGGAGCGCCCACAGATACGCAGTATTTT,CSAEGNTGAPTDTQYF,-,few,TRBV20-1,TRBJ2-3
TGTGCCAGCAGTATACATGAGGGAGAGACCCAGTACTTC,CASSIHEGETQYF,-,many,TRBV6-5,TRBJ2-5
TGTGCCAGCAGCCAAGCGGGGGGCACTTACGAGCAGTACTTC,CASSQAGGTYEQYF,TRBD2,few,TRBV7-2,TRBJ2-7
TGTGCCAGCAGTTCCCCGACCCATGGCGGGGGCGAGCAGTACTTC,CASSSPTHGGGEQYF,TRBD2,few,TRBV6-5,TRBJ2-7
TGTGCCAGCAAGATACGGACAGGCGGCTATGGCTACACCTTC,CASKIRTGGYGYTF,TRBD1,-,TRBV6-1,TRBJ1-2
TGTGCCAGCAGTTACTCGATTAAGGGAGATACGCAGTATTTT,CASSYSIKGDTQYF,-,-,TRBV6-5,TRBJ2-3
TGTGCCAGCAGGTCTACTAGCGGGGGGCACAATGAGCAGTTCTTC,CASRSTSGGHNEQFF,TRBD2,many,TRBV7-2,TRBJ2-1
TGCGCCAGCAGCCAAGTGGTGGGACAAGAGACCCAGTACTTC,CASSQVVGQETQYF,-,-,TRBV4-1,TRBJ2-5
TGCGCCAGCAGCCCACTAAGGGGGTTGAGGGAGCAGTACTTC,CASSPLRGLREQYF,-,few,TRBV4-3,TRBJ2-7
TGCGCCAGCAGTGAGCGGACAGGGCGCACAGATACGCAGTATTTT,CASSERTGRTDTQYF,TRBD1,many,TRBV10-1,TRBJ2-3
TGTGCCAGTAGTACGGACCATCTAGAGGAGCACAATGAGCAGTTCTTC,CASSTDHLEEHNEQFF,-,many,TRBV19,TRBJ2-1
TGTGCCAGCAGCTTAGTTCTCGCGGGGGGTCAAGAGACCCAGTACTTC,CASSLVLAGGQETQYF,TRBD2,many,TRBV7-2,TRBJ2-5
TGCGCCAGCAGCTTGGATGCAGGGGATCTAGGCGAGCAGTACTTC,CASSLDAGDLGEQYF,-,-,TRBV5-1,TRBJ2-7
TGTGCCAGCAGTGAATGGGACAGGGGTCTGGATGAGCAGTTCTTC,CASSEWDRGLDEQFF,TRBD1,-,TRBV6-1,TRBJ2-1
TGCAGTGCTAGTGATCACAGGGACCCCTTCTATGGCTACACCTTC,CSASDHRDPFYGYTF,-,few,TRBV20-1,TRBJ1-2
TGCGCCAGCTGGGCGACTAGCGGGGCGAACACCGGGGAGCTGTTTTTT,CASWATSGANTGELFF,TRBD2,few,TRBV5-1,TRBJ2-2
TGCGCCAGCAGCCAGAGATTCCACGCGAACACCGGGGAGCTGTTTTTT,CASSQRFHANTGELFF,-,few,TRBV4-1,TRBJ2-2
TGTGCCAGCAGCTTAGTAGGCGTCGGCAAGAGGGAGACCCAGTACTTC,CASSLVGVGKRETQYF,-,-,TRBV13,TRBJ2-5
TGCAGTGCTAGAGAGGGGACAGGTCCTTCACCCCTCCACTTT,CSAREGTGPSPLHF,TRBD1,-,TRBV20-1,TRBJ1-6
TGCAGTGCTAGCCAGCGGGGGACCTACGAGCAGTACTTC,CSASQRGTYEQYF,TRBD2,few,TRBV20-1,TRBJ2-7
TGTGCCAGCAGCTCCCGGGCTTTAAGGGAGACCCAGTACTTC,CASSSRALRETQYF,-,many,TRBV7-9,TRBJ2-5
TGTGCCAGCAGCCCTACCAGGGAACTCTACGAGCAGTACTTC,CASSPTRELYEQYF,-,many,TRBV11-2,TRBJ2-7
TGTGCCAGCAGCTCATACCCACGGACTAGCGGGGGGGTGAGGTACAATGAGCAGTTCTTC,CASSSYPRTSGGVRYNEQFF,TRBD2,once,TRBV7-3,TRBJ2-1